This TCR beta chain was recorded in a study of blood T cell repertoires in COVID-19. Original handling: Nucleated cell counts were estimated from reference gene primer amplification. The repertoire was sequenced with immunoSEQ multiplex PCR; TCRdb's copy has only in-frame clones and lacks some. V, J and clone size are taken as reported in that table, and D and trimming were inferred from the DNA itself. The sample lists more than 60,000 clones, 86% seen once, with under 6.5% in the top ten. V was shortened by 7 bases and J by 7 bases, with 16 bases between the two germline ends. Germline V gives CDR1 MNHEY, CDR2 SVGAGI. This CDR3 region has 14 residues. The Seattle patients, enrolled during active infection, were followed longitudinally.

The chain recombines TRBV6-5 with TRBJ1-4; D gene uncertain. This sequence was found in an elderly man with COVID-19, enrolled during active disease. The specimen was peripheral blood. The CDR3 coding sequence is TGTGCCAGCATTTCGGCCAGGCAAACTGAAAAACTGTTTTTT. This gives the protein CASISARQTEKLFF.